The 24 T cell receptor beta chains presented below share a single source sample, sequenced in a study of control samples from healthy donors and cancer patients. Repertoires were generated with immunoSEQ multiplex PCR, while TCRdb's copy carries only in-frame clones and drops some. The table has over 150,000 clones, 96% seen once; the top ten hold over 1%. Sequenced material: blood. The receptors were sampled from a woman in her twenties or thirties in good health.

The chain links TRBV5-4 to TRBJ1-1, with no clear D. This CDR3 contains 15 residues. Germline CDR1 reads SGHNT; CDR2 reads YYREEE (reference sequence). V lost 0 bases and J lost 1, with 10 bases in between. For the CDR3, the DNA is TGTGCCAGCAGCTTGGGACCGGGGTGGAACACTGAAGCTTTCTTT. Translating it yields CASSLGPGWNTEAFF.

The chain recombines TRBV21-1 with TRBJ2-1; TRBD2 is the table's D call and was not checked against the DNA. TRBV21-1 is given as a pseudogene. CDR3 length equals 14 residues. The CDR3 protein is CASLEEDSYNEQFF. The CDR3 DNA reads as TGTGCCAGCCTCGAGGAGGACTCCTACAATGAGCAGTTCTTC.

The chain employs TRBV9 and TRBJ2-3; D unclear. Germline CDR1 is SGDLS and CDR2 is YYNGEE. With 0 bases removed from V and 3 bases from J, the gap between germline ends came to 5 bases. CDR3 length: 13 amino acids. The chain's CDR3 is CASSVVGTDTQYF. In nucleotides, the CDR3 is TGTGCCAGCAGCGTAGTTGGAACAGATACGCAGTATTTT.

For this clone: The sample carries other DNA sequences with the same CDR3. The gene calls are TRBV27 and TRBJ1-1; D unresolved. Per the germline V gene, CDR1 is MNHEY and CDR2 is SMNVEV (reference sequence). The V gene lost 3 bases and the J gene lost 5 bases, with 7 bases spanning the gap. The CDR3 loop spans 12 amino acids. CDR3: CASSFSGTEAFF. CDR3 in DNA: TGTGCCAGCAGTTTCAGCGGAACTGAAGCTTTCTTT.

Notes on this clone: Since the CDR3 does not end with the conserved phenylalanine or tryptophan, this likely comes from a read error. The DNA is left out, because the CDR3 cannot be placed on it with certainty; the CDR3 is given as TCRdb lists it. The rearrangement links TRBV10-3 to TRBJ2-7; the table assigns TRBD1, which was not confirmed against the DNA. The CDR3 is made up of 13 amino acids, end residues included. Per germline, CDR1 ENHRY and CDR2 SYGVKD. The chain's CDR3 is CAISESWTGPYIT.

In nucleotides, the CDR3 is TGTGCCTGGGAGTTCGCTGACAGGGGACAGTACTTC. Its translation: CAWEFADRGQYF. The V call is TRBV30, the J call TRBJ2-7; TRBD1 agrees at 8 bases. This CDR3 has 12 residues. V lost 5 bases, J lost 10 bases, and 10 bases stayed unmatched. The germline V gene encodes CDR1 GTSNPN and CDR2 SVGIG (reference sequence).

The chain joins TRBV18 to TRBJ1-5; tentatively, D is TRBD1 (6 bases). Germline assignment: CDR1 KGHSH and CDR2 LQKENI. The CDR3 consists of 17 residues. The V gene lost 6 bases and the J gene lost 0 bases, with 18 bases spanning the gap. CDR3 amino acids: CASSESGGSFSNQPQHF. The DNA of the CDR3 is TGTGCCAGCTCGGAATCTGGGGGCAGTTTTAGCAATCAGCCCCAGCATTTT.

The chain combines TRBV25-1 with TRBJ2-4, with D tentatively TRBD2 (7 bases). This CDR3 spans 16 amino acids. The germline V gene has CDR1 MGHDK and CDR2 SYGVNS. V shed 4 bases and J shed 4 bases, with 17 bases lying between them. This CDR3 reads CASSAGGRGIKNIQYF. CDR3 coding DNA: TGTGCCAGCAGTGCTGGGGGGCGGGGGATTAAAAACATTCAGTACTTC.

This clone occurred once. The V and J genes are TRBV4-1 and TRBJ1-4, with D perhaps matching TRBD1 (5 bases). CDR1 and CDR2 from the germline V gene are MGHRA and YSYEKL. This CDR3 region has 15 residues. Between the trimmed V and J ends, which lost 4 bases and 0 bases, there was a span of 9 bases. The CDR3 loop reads CASSRPGSTNEKLFF. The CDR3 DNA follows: TGCGCCAGCAGCCGTCCAGGGTCAACTAATGAAAAACTGTTTTTT.

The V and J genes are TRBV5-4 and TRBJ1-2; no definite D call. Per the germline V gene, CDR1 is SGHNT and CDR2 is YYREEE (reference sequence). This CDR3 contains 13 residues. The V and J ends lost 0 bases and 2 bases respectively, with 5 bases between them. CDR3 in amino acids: CASSLGINYGYTF. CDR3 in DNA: TGTGCCAGCAGCTTGGGGATAAACTATGGCTACACCTTC. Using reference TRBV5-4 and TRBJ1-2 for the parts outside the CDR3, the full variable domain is ETGVTQSPTHLIKTRGQQVTLRCSSQSGHNTVSWYQQALGQGPQFIFQYYREEENGRGNFPPRFSGLQFPNYSSELNVNALELDDSALYLCASSLGINYGYTFGSGTRLTVV.

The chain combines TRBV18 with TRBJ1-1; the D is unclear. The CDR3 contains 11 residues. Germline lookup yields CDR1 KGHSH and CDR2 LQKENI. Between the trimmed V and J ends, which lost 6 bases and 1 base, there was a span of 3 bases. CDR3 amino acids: CASSPNTEAFF. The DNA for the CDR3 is TGTGCCAGCTCTCCGAACACTGAAGCTTTCTTT. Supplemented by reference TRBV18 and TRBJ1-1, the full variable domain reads NAGVMQNPRHLVRRRGQEARLRCSPMKGHSHVYWYRQLPEEGLKFMVYLQKENIIDESGMPKERFSAEFPKEGPSILRIQQVVRGDSAAYFCASSPNTEAFFGQGTRLTVV.

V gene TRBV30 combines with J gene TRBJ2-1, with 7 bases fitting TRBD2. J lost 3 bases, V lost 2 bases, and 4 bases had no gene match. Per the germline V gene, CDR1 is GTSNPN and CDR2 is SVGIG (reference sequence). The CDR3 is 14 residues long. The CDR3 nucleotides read TGTGCCTGGAGTATTAGCGGGTTCTACAATGAGCAGTTCTTC. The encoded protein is CAWSISGFYNEQFF.

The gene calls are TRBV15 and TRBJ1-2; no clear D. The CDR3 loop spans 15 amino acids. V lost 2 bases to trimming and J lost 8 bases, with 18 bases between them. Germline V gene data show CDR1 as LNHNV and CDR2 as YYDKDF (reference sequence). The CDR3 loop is CATSRRPGDAGGYTF. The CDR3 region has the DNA TGTGCCACCAGCAGAAGGCCCGGGGATGCCGGGGGCTACACCTTC. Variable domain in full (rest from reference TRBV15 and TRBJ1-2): DAMVIQNPRYQVTQFGKPVTLSCSQTLNHNVMYWYQQKSSQAPKLLFHYYDKDFNNEADTPDNFQSRRPNTSFCFLDIRSPGLGDTAMYLCATSRRPGDAGGYTFGSGTRLTVV.

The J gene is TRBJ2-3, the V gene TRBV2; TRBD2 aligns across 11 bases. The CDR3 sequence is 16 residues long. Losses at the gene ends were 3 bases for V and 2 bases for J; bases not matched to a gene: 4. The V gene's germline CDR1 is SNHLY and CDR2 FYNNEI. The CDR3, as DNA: TGTGCCAGCAGTGATGTAGCGGGAGGGCTCACAGATACGCAGTATTTT. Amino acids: CASSDVAGGLTDTQYF.

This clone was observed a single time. The CDR3 sequence is CSASRGYEQYF. CDR3 bases: TGCAGCGCGTCGCGGGGCTACGAGCAGTACTTC. The V and J genes are TRBV29-1 and TRBJ2-7; perhaps TRBD2 as D (6 bases). V was cut by 7 bases and J by 3 bases, with 10 bases left in between. Germline V gene sequence: CDR1 SQVTM, CDR2 ANQGSEA. This CDR3 spans 11 amino acids.

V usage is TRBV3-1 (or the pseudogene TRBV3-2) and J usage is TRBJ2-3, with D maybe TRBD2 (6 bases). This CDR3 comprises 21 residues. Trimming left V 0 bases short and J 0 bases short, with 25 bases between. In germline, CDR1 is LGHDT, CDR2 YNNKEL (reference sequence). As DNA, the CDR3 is TGTGCCAGCAGCCAAGAAACCCCGGGACTCCTCCGGTCACTCAGCACAGATACGCAGTATTTT. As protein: CASSQETPGLLRSLSTDTQYF.

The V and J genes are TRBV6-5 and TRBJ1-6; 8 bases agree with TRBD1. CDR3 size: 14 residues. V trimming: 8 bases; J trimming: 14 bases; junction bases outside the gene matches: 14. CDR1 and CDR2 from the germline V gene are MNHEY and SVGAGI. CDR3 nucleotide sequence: TGTGCCAGCTCTACAGGGGGATTAATTCCGTCCCTCCACTTT. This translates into CASSTGGLIPSLHF.

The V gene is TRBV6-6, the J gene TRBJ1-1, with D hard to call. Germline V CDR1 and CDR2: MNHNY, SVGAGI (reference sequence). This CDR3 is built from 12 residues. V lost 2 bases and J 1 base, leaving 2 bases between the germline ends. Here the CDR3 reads CASSYRNTEAFF. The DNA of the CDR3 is TGTGCCAGCAGTTACAGGAACACTGAAGCTTTCTTT.

The CDR3 bases are TGTGCCAGCAGTCCTCTTAGCTCCTACGAGCAGTACTTC. Amino acid sequence: CASSPLSSYEQYF. The chain links TRBV27 to TRBJ2-7; D not resolved. Germline V gene lookup returns CDR1 MNHEY and CDR2 SMNVEV (reference sequence). V was shortened by 5 bases and J by 0 bases, with 8 bases between the two germline ends. This CDR3 is built from 13 residues.

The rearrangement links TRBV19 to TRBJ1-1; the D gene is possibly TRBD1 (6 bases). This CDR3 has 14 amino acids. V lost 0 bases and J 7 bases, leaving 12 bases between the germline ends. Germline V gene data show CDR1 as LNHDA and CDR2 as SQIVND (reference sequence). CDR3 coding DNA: TGTGCCAGTAGTATAGATCTGTCCAGGGGTGAAGCTTTCTTT. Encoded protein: CASSIDLSRGEAFF.

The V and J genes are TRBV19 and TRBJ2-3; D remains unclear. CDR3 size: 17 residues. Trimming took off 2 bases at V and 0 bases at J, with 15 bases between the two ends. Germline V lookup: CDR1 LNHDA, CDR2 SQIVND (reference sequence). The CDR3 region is CASSINSGRMSTDTQYF. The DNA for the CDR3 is TGTGCCAGTAGTATAAACTCTGGGCGGATGAGCACAGATACGCAGTATTTT.

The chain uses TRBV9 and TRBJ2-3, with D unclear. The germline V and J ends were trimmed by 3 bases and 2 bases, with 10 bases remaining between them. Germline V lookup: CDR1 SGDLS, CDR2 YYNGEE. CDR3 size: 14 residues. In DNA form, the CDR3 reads TGTGCCAGCAGCGGACTGTCCCCCACAGATACGCAGTATTTT. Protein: CASSGLSPTDTQYF.

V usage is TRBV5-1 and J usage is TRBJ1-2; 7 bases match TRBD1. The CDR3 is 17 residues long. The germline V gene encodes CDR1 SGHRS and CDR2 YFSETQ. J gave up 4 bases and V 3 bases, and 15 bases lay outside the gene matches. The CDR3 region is CASSSGPTGDNIYGYTF. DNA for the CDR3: TGCGCCAGCAGCTCTGGCCCAACAGGGGACAACATCTATGGCTACACCTTC. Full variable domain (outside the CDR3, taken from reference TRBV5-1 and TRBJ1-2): KAGVTQTPRYLIKTRGQQVTLSCSPISGHRSVSWYQQTPGQGLQFLFEYFSETQRNKGNFPGRFSGRQFSNSRSEMNVSTLELGDSALYLCASSSGPTGDNIYGYTFGSGTRLTVV.

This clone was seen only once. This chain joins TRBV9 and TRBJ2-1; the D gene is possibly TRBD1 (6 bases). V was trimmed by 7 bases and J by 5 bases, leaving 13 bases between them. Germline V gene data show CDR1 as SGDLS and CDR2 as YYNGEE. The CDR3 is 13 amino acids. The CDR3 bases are TGTGCCAGCCAGGGGAGTTCCCACAATGAGCAGTTCTTC. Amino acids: CASQGSSHNEQFF.